This T cell receptor beta chain was sequenced for a study of cytotoxic CD8 clonotypes in ibrutinib-treated CLL. Overall study context: Responses: around 24 partial, 2 complete; after median 68 months, about 15 stayed remitted, around 12 progressed. With a range of 6 to 36, the median treatment time before response samples were taken was around 12 months.

The method was immunoSEQ multiplex PCR; TCRdb's version includes in-frame clones alone and lacks a portion of them. The sample consists of about 39,000 clones, approximately 67% of them appearing once. There are 15 residues in the CDR3. CDR1 and CDR2 (germline): SEHNR, FQNEAQ (reference sequence). V trimming: 4 bases; J trimming: 0 bases; junction bases outside the gene matches: 2. This TCR came from a human donor with chronic lymphocytic leukemia. The material sequenced was PBMCs, taken at disease progression, from a patient treated with ibrutinib. The V call is TRBV7-9, the J call TRBJ1-3, with 8 bases lining up with TRBD1. CDR3: CASSWQGASGNTIYF. CDR3 coding DNA: TGTGCCAGCAGCTGGCAGGGGGCCTCTGGAAACACCATATATTTT.